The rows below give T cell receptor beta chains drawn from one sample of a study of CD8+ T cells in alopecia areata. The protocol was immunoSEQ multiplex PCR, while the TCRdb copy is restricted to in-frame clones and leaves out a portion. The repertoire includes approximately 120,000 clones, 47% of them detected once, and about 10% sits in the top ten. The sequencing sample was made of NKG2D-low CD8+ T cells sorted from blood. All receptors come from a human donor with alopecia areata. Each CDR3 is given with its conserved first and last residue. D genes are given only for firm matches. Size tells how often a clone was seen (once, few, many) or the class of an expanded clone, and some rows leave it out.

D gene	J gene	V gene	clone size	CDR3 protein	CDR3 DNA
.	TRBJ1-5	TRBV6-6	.	CASRDPRQINQPQHF	TGTGCCAGCAGAGACCCCCGACAGATTAATCAGCCCCAGCATTTT
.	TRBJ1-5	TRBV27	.	CASGGNFQPQHF	TGTGCCAGCGGCGGAAATTTTCAGCCCCAGCATTTT
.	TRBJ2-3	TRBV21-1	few	CASSTDTQYF	TGTGCCAGCAGCACGGATACGCAGTATTTT
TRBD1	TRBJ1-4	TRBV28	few	CASSLGTGFEKLFF	TGTGCCAGCAGTTTAGGGACAGGGTTTGAAAAACTGTTTTTT
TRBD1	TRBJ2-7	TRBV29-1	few	CSVEGTGGSYEQYF	TGCAGCGTTGAAGGGACAGGTGGCTCCTACGAGCAGTACTTC
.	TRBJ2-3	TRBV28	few	CASSLCCQPGSLDTQYF	TGTGCCAGCAGTTTATGCTGTCAACCAGGGAGCCTAGATACGCAGTATTTT
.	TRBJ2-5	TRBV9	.	CASSPRTGQETQYF	TGTGCCAGCAGCCCACGGACGGGCCAAGAGACCCAGTACTTC
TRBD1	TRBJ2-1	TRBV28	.	CASRETGDNEQFF	TGTGCCAGCAGGGAGACAGGGGATAATGAGCAGTTCTTC
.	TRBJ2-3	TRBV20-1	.	CSQRTTDTQYF	TGCAGTCAACGAACTACAGATACGCAGTATTTT
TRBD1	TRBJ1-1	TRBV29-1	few	CSLGQEGAEAFF	TGCAGCCTCGGACAGGAAGGGGCTGAAGCTTTCTTT
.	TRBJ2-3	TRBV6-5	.	CASSYSDTQYF	TGTGCCAGCAGTTATTCGGATACGCAGTATTTT
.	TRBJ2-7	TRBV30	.	CAWSPGTAYEQYF	TGTGCCTGGAGCCCGGGTACCGCCTACGAGCAGTACTTC
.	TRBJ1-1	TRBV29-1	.	CSVEEALF	TGCAGCGTTGAAGAAGCTCTCTTT
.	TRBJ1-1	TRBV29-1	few	CSVVHGTEAFF	TGCAGCGTCGTACACGGCACTGAAGCTTTCTTT
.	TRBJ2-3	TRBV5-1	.	CASRPDYSSTDTQYF	TGCGCCAGCAGGCCCGACTACTCTAGCACAGATACGCAGTATTTT
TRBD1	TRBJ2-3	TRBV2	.	CASLGQGTWYF	TGTGCCAGCCTCGGACAGGGCACCTGGTATTTT
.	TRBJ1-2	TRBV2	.	CASSVGVGYTF	TGTGCCAGCAGCGTCGGGGTTGGCTACACCTTC
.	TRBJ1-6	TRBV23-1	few	CASSRTASSYNSPLHF	TGCGCCAGCAGTCGGACCGCGAGCTCCTATAATTCACCCCTCCACTTT
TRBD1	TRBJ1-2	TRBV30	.	CAWYFQGGTYGYTF	TGTGCCTGGTATTTTCAGGGGGGAACCTATGGCTACACCTTC
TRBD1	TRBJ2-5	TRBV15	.	CATSREWEGTDQETQYF	TGTGCCACCAGCAGAGAATGGGAAGGGACAGACCAAGAGACCCAGTACTTC
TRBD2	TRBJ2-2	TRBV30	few	CAWRVSGRDTGELFF	TGTGCCTGGAGAGTTAGCGGGAGAGACACCGGGGAGCTGTTTTTT
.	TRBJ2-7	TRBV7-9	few	CATQPADRGIAEQYF	TGTGCCACCCAACCCGCGGACCGGGGTATCGCCGAGCAGTACTTC
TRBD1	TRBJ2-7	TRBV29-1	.	CSVPGDGTAGSYEQYF	TGCAGCGTTCCTGGAGACGGGACAGCTGGCTCCTACGAGCAGTACTTC
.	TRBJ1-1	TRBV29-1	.	CSVLLGGTEAFF	TGCAGCGTTCTTTTAGGGGGAACTGAAGCTTTCTTT
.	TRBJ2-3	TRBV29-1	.	CSVGDTTSTDTQYF	TGCAGCGTTGGGGACACAACCTCCACAGATACGCAGTATTTT
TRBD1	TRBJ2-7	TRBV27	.	CASQGDRYEQYF	TGTGCCAGCCAAGGGGACAGGTACGAGCAGTACTTC
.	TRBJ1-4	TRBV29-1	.	CSGLWEKLFF	TGCAGCGGGTTGTGGGAAAAACTGTTTTTT
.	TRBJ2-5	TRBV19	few	CASQGAQETQYF	TGTGCCAGTCAGGGAGCCCAAGAGACCCAGTACTTC
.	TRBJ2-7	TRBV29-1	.	CSVERGEREQYF	TGCAGCGTTGAGAGAGGGGAACGAGAGCAGTACTTC
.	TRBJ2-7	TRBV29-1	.	CSVEDRAVGYEQYF	TGCAGCGTTGAAGACAGGGCGGTGGGCTACGAGCAGTACTTC
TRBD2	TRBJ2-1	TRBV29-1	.	CSARTTSGRGNEQFF	TGCAGCGCCAGAACGACTAGCGGGAGGGGCAATGAGCAGTTCTTC
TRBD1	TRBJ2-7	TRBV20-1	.	CSATSTGGQYF	TGCAGTGCTACCTCTACAGGGGGTCAGTACTTC
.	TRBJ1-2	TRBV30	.	CACQGGSRSYTF	TGTGCCTGCCAGGGTGGTTCCAGAAGCTACACCTTC